There are a few counts of the clone carrying this T cell receptor (beta chain). Its antigen is unknown. V dropped 10 bases and J dropped 0 bases, with 16 bases sitting between them. The CDR3 extends over 14 amino acids. CDR1 is WSHSY and CDR2 is SAAADI in the germline V gene. The sample comes from a study of T-cell reconstitution after alpha-beta-depleted transplantation in children. The TCRbeta library incorporated unique molecular identifiers. TCRdb fed the PCR reads into MiXCR, producing one record per CDR3 protein. The sample gives 700,000 to 950,000 distinct CDR3 sequences, approximately 15% of which show up once; approximately 5% is in the top ten. Regarding the study as a whole: Diversity and T-cell counts at one year after transplant derived mostly from new T cells. Surviving recipient T cells and thymic progenitors accounted for the high day-60 TCRbeta diversity observed in some patients. Reports say that about two months after transplant, the alpha-beta T cells came out of several hundred graft clones that had expanded.

This receptor was obtained from a male patient aged 10 to 17 who had a stem cell transplant for acute lymphoblastic leukemia, so the T cells may come from the graft donor. The material sequenced was PBMCs, mostly from graft donor cells, taken 360 days after TCRalphabeta/CD19-depleted stem cell transplant. The V and J genes are TRBV10-2 and TRBJ2-7; D remains ambiguous. CDR3 coding DNA: TGCGCCACCAGCAACTACGGGCTCTCCTACGAGCAGTACTTC. The encoded protein is CATSNYGLSYEQYF.